The clone carrying this T cell receptor (beta chain) was observed a few times. Assay used: immunoSEQ multiplex PCR; TCRdb lists only in-frame clones, some missing. The sample includes more than 15,000 clones, 30% to 40% of them seen just once. This sample was included in a study of graft-versus-host responses after intestinal transplantation. Looking at the study overall: Tacrolimus plus steroids were given to all recipients for two to three years, preceded by anti-thymocyte globulin induction. Study-level results: Investigators detected GvH clones in recipient marrow, with some emerging earlier in ileum or blood. Peak circulating GvH clone levels were associated with early post-transplant HvG declines.

CDR1 and CDR2 from the germline V gene are LGHNA and YSLEER. Trimming cost V 1 base and J 7 bases; bases outside gene matches: 6. This CDR3 is built from 14 residues. Plated together were roughly 200,000 CFSE-labeled responder cells and roughly 200,000 irradiated, violet-dye-labeled stimulator cells. Upon completion of the reaction, proliferating CFSE-low responders, both CD3+CD4+ and CD3+CD8+, were sorted. The J gene is TRBJ1-1, the V gene TRBV4-3, with 7 bases identical to TRBD1. The source of this sequence is a human patient who received an intestinal transplant. This specimen was alloreactive CD8+ T cells from a mixed lymphocyte reaction culture, taken before intestinal transplant. Subset denoted: CFSE-low proliferating T cells sorted from approximately six-day pre-transplant mixed lymphocyte reaction (GvH or HvG direction). The CDR3 sequence is CASSQVGGAFEAFF. CDR3 bases: TGCGCCAGCAGCCAAGTAGGGGGCGCTTTTGAAGCTTTCTTT.